This T cell receptor (beta chain) was identified in a study of cytomegalovirus exposure and HLA in healthy donors. General study points: In vitro assays verified that three CMV-associated chains recognized CMV antigens specifically. Among donors in an Asian-associated ancestry cluster, a later analysis reportedly found fewer N-insertions than the roughly 670-donor mean.

The CDR3 totals 15 residues. Germline trimming cut 4 bases from V and 7 bases from J; bases unmatched to any gene: 7. Germline V gene sequence: CDR1 ENHRY, CDR2 SYGVKD. PCR involved 60 Vbeta and 13 Jbeta primers. Clones were read by immunoSEQ multiplex PCR, and TCRdb kept only the in-frame ones, dropping some. The sample yields about 190,000 clones, over 60% seen once. There are a few counts of this clone. Its cognate antigen is unknown. Sequenced sample: PBMCs. The V call is TRBV10-3, the J call TRBJ1-6; 7 bases align to TRBD1. The TCR sequence derives from a woman aged 25 to 45 in good health and CMV-seropositive. The CDR3 DNA sequence: TGTGCCATCAGTGGATACGGGACAGCCAATTCACCCCTCCACTTT. As protein: CAISGYGTANSPLHF.